This is a list of T cell receptor beta chains from one sample in a study of T-cell memory formation after mild COVID-19. TCRdb ran MiXCR on the 5' RACE reads and lists one entry per CDR3 protein. The profile shows about 470,000 distinct CDR3 sequences, roughly 18% of them singletons. Input material: PBMCs or a T cell subset sorted from them (not recorded which). Receptor source: an adult woman who had mild COVID-19 (a few samples of this study predate the infection). Cell type and time point are not known. CDR3s include the opening cysteine and the closing phenylalanine or tryptophan. A D gene is named only where the DNA matches it firmly. Clone sizes are given selectively: once, few, many, or a class where the clone is expanded.

j_call clone_size v_call d_call cdr3_aa cdr3_nt
TRBJ1-2 few TRBV7-2 - CASSLGTVINYGYTF TGTGCCAGCAGCTTAGGGACAGTGATTAACTATGGCTACACCTTC
TRBJ2-3 - TRBV24-1 - CATSDLSGSTDTQYF TGTGCCACCAGTGATTTGTCCGGGAGCACAGATACGCAGTATTTT
TRBJ1-3 - TRBV7-8 - CASSSTGGLGNTIYF TGTGCCAGCAGCTCTACCGGGGGTCTGGGAAACACCATATATTTT
TRBJ1-1 few TRBV24-1 TRBD1 CATSDTGTGGKAFF TGTGCCACCAGTGACACCGGGACAGGGGGAAAAGCTTTCTTT
TRBJ2-1 few TRBV18 TRBD2 CASSPGSGSVDEQFF TGTGCCAGCTCACCAGGTAGCGGGTCAGTGGATGAGCAGTTCTTC
TRBJ2-1 - TRBV29-1 - CSAGLYNEQFF TGCAGCGCGGGATTATACAATGAGCAGTTCTTC
TRBJ1-2 few TRBV5-1 - CASKQEYGYTF TGCGCCAGCAAACAGGAATATGGCTACACCTTC
TRBJ2-1 - TRBV7-3 - CASSSFAGYEQFF TGTGCCAGCAGCTCTTTCGCGGGCTATGAGCAGTTCTTC
TRBJ2-1 few TRBV11-3 TRBD2 CASSFLTSGRNEQFF TGTGCCAGCAGCTTTTTGACTAGCGGGAGAAATGAGCAGTTCTTC
TRBJ2-7 - TRBV5-1 - CASRDTGGGLGEQYF TGCGCCAGCAGGGATACAGGGGGGGGTTTGGGCGAGCAGTACTTC
TRBJ2-7 few TRBV4-2 - CASSQDLGRAGEQYF TGTGCCAGCAGCCAAGATTTGGGCAGGGCGGGGGAGCAGTACTTC
TRBJ2-6 many TRBV20-1 TRBD1 CTPRGQGGSGANVLTF TGCACCCCCAGGGGACAGGGTGGGTCCGGGGCCAACGTCCTGACTTTC
TRBJ2-7 - TRBV20-1 TRBD2 CSAGRDTFGEQYF TGCAGTGCTGGGAGGGATACGTTTGGCGAGCAGTACTTC
TRBJ2-4 few TRBV7-9 TRBD2 CASSLSWREDQNIQYF TGTGCCAGCAGCTTAAGCTGGCGGGAGGACCAAAACATTCAGTACTTC
TRBJ2-7 - TRBV19 - CASRSGGPPYEQYF TGTGCCAGTAGATCTGGGGGACCGCCCTACGAGCAGTACTTC
TRBJ2-1 few TRBV24-1 TRBD2 CATSDLQLAGGSVNEQFF TGTGCCACCAGTGATTTGCAACTAGCGGGAGGGAGCGTCAATGAGCAGTTCTTC
TRBJ2-7 - TRBV4-1 - CASSQVSVTYEQYF TGCGCCAGCAGCCAAGTCTCTGTGACCTACGAGCAGTACTTC
TRBJ2-1 - TRBV30 - CAWSVGGSSSEQFF TGTGCCTGGAGTGTCGGAGGGAGCTCTAGTGAGCAGTTCTTC
TRBJ1-5 few TRBV3-1 - CASSQDGKRNQPQHF TGTGCCAGCAGCCAAGATGGCAAAAGGAATCAGCCCCAGCATTTT
TRBJ2-7 - TRBV5-1 TRBD2 CASSWTVSGPPYEQYF TGCGCCAGCAGCTGGACGGTTAGCGGGCCGCCCTACGAGCAGTACTTC
TRBJ2-1 many TRBV11-3 TRBD2 CASSLRRERRDEQFF TGTGCCAGCAGCTTAAGGCGGGAGCGCCGGGATGAGCAGTTCTTC
TRBJ2-1 many TRBV20-1 TRBD1 CSAPSRGIEQFF TGCAGTGCCCCTAGCAGGGGGATTGAGCAGTTCTTC
TRBJ2-7 - TRBV13 TRBD1 CASSLRQGPLYEQYF TGTGCCAGCAGCCTCCGACAGGGGCCCCTATACGAGCAGTACTTC